A selection of T cell receptor beta chains follows, all from one sample in a study of response to subunit inactivated influenza vaccine. TCRdb re-called the RT-PCR reads with MiXCR, one entry per CDR3 protein. This sample has more than 450,000 distinct CDR3 sequences, with about 11% found just once. This same sample was also part of a study on T cells expressing NK-cell markers.

Source: PBMCs from blood, taken on the day of vaccination. These receptors all come from a man in his fifties who received an inactivated influenza vaccine. CDR3s include the opening cysteine and the closing phenylalanine or tryptophan. D genes are given only for firm matches. Clone size, where shown, is once, few, many, or a class for clones that have expanded.

J gene	D gene	V gene	clone size	CDR3 protein	CDR3 DNA
TRBJ2-1	NA	TRBV10-3	few	CAISDPGFPYNEQFF	TGTGCCATCAGTGACCCAGGGTTTCCCTACAATGAGCAGTTCTTC
TRBJ2-7	TRBD2	TRBV18	NA	CASSPREGSYEQYF	TGTGCCAGCTCACCCCGGGAGGGATCCTACGAGCAGTACTTC
TRBJ2-7	NA	TRBV30	few	CAWSVPPSYEQYF	TGTGCCTGGAGTGTACCGCCCAGCTACGAGCAGTACTTC
TRBJ1-1	NA	TRBV7-6	NA	CASSLKAMNTEAFF	TGTGCCAGCAGCTTAAAGGCCATGAACACTGAAGCTTTCTTT
TRBJ2-1	NA	TRBV7-2	many	CASSLEGIHEQFF	TGTGCCAGCAGCTTAGAGGGTATTCATGAGCAGTTCTTC
TRBJ2-7	TRBD2	TRBV20-1	NA	CSARDSTSGRGYEQYF	TGCAGTGCTAGAGATTCTACTAGCGGGAGGGGCTACGAGCAGTACTTC
TRBJ2-3	NA	TRBV20-1	NA	CSARDGGSTDTQYF	TGCAGTGCTAGAGACGGCGGGAGCACAGATACGCAGTATTTT
TRBJ1-6	NA	TRBV15	few	CATGRVNSPLHF	TGTGCCACCGGCAGGGTTAATTCACCCCTCCACTTT
TRBJ2-1	NA	TRBV5-1	few	CASRFEDEQFF	TGCGCCAGCAGGTTCGAGGATGAGCAGTTCTTC
TRBJ2-1	NA	TRBV28	many	CASSPPGGRNNEQFF	TGTGCCAGCAGCCCGCCCGGAGGGCGTAACAATGAGCAGTTCTTC
TRBJ2-2	NA	TRBV20-1	NA	CSVRSVGELFF	TGCAGTGTCCGCTCTGTCGGGGAGCTGTTTTTT
TRBJ2-3	NA	TRBV5-1	few	CASSPLQGTDTQYF	TGCGCCAGCTCCCCCCTGCAGGGCACAGATACGCAGTATTTT
TRBJ2-1	TRBD2	TRBV5-1	many	CASSLELAAYNEQFF	TGCGCCAGCAGCTTGGAACTAGCGGCCTACAATGAGCAGTTCTTC
TRBJ1-5	NA	TRBV4-1	many	CASSRFGGQPQHF	TGCGCCAGCAGCCGGTTTGGAGGGCAGCCCCAGCATTTT
TRBJ1-2	NA	TRBV18	few	CASSPQGNNYGYTF	TGTGCCAGCTCACCACAGGGAAATAACTATGGCTACACCTTC
TRBJ2-1	TRBD2	TRBV6-1	NA	CASIRTSGIFNEQFF	TGTGCCAGCATCAGGACTAGCGGGATTTTCAATGAGCAGTTCTTC
TRBJ1-1	NA	TRBV5-6	many	CASSFSTEAFF	TGTGCCAGCAGCTTCTCGACTGAAGCTTTCTTT
TRBJ2-7	NA	TRBV12-3/TRBV12-4	few	CASRGMGEQYF	TGTGCCAGCAGAGGAATGGGGGAGCAGTACTTC
TRBJ1-1	TRBD1	TRBV6-1	few	CASSRDSLNTEAFF	TGTGCCAGCAGTCGGGACAGCTTGAACACTGAAGCTTTCTTT
TRBJ2-5	NA	TRBV20-1	many	CRGWNQETQYF	TGCAGGGGGTGGAACCAAGAGACCCAGTACTTC
TRBJ2-7	TRBD2	TRBV20-1	NA	CSAISDGTSGRISYEQYF	TGCAGTGCTATCAGTGATGGGACTAGCGGGAGGATTTCCTACGAGCAGTACTTC
TRBJ2-3	NA	TRBV20-1	NA	CSVTGTDTQYF	TGCAGTGTTACAGGCACAGATACGCAGTATTTT
TRBJ2-4	TRBD2	TRBV4-3	NA	CASSQDNRGGNIQYF	TGCGCCAGCAGCCAAGATAACCGGGGGGGGAACATTCAGTACTTC
TRBJ2-5	NA	TRBV14	few	CASSQDMKTQYF	TGTGCCAGCAGCCAAGATATGAAGACCCAGTACTTC
TRBJ2-1	NA	TRBV20-1	many	CSAYGTAGFYNEQFF	TGCAGTGCTTACGGGACAGCGGGATTCTACAATGAGCAGTTCTTC
TRBJ1-1	TRBD1	TRBV4-1	NA	CASSQVSGGTTEAFF	TGCGCCAGCAGCCAAGTTTCAGGGGGGACCACTGAAGCTTTCTTT
TRBJ2-7	NA	TRBV3-1	few	CASSQAQDTRYEQYF	TGTGCCAGCAGCCAAGCACAGGACACCCGCTACGAGCAGTACTTC
TRBJ2-2	NA	TRBV6-1	NA	CASNLSPGSTGELFF	TGTGCCAGTAACCTCTCCCCTGGGAGCACCGGGGAGCTGTTTTTT
TRBJ2-7	NA	TRBV2	few	CASSEAGVVRSLPYEQYF	TGTGCCAGCAGTGAAGCGGGGGTGGTGAGAAGCCTTCCCTACGAGCAGTACTTC
TRBJ2-3	NA	TRBV20-1	few	CSANGGRVDTQYF	TGCAGTGCTAACGGGGGGCGTGTAGATACGCAGTATTTT
TRBJ2-5	NA	TRBV20-1	few	CSAREALAQETQYF	TGCAGTGCTAGAGAGGCGCTAGCCCAAGAGACCCAGTACTTC
TRBJ2-3	NA	TRBV10-3	many	CAISESTGRNTDTQYF	TGTGCCATCAGTGAGTCGACGGGGAGAAACACAGATACGCAGTATTTT
TRBJ2-5	NA	TRBV5-1	NA	CASSLAKVRLDETQYF	TGCGCCAGCAGCTTGGCCAAGGTTCGACTAGATGAGACCCAGTACTTC
TRBJ2-2	NA	TRBV4-3	NA	CASSQAPRGDTGELFF	TGCGCCAGCAGCCAAGCTCCCCGAGGGGACACCGGGGAGCTGTTTTTT
TRBJ2-2	TRBD1	TRBV12-3/TRBV12-4	NA	CASSWTGRNTGELFF	TGTGCCAGCAGTTGGACAGGGAGAAACACCGGGGAGCTGTTTTTT
TRBJ2-5	TRBD2	TRBV7-6	NA	CASSLVLAGGHGGETQYF	TGTGCCAGCAGCTTAGTGCTAGCGGGGGGGCATGGCGGAGAGACCCAGTACTTC
TRBJ1-2	NA	TRBV7-7	many	CASSPLDSDNYGYTF	TGTGCCAGCAGCCCATTGGACAGCGACAACTATGGCTACACCTTC
TRBJ2-1	NA	TRBV5-1	NA	CASSLEAGYQFF	TGCGCCAGCAGCTTGGAGGCGGGATATCAGTTCTTC
TRBJ2-7	TRBD2	TRBV2	few	CASSGTSGGPAYEQYF	TGTGCCAGCAGTGGGACTAGCGGGGGACCAGCCTACGAGCAGTACTTC
TRBJ2-5	TRBD2	TRBV12-3/TRBV12-4	NA	CASSSQTWGTSEETQYF	TGTGCCAGCAGTTCCCAAACGTGGGGGACTAGTGAGGAGACCCAGTACTTC
TRBJ2-1	NA	TRBV11-2	few	CASSSLWDRESSYNEQFF	TGTGCCAGCAGCTCGTTATGGGATCGGGAGAGCTCCTACAATGAGCAGTTCTTC
TRBJ1-4	NA	TRBV6-6	NA	CASGTGLGEKLFF	TGTGCCAGCGGTACGGGGCTCGGGGAAAAACTGTTTTTT
TRBJ1-1	TRBD1	TRBV5-5	NA	CASSFRDRGSDTEAFF	TGTGCCAGCAGCTTCCGGGACAGGGGGTCCGACACTGAAGCTTTCTTT
TRBJ2-2	NA	TRBV20-1	NA	CSARDTWRDNAGELFF	TGCAGTGCTAGAGATACGTGGCGGGATAATGCCGGGGAGCTGTTTTTT
TRBJ2-6	TRBD1	TRBV12-3/TRBV12-4	few	CASRDRGLLSGANVLTF	TGTGCCAGCAGGGACAGGGGGCTCCTCTCTGGGGCCAACGTCCTGACTTTC
TRBJ1-4	TRBD1	TRBV11-2	NA	CASSLEGTGTRNEKLFF	TGTGCCAGCAGCTTAGAAGGGACAGGGACCAGAAATGAAAAACTGTTTTTT
TRBJ2-7	NA	TRBV7-8	NA	CASSLVGGKPYEQYF	TGTGCCAGCAGCTTAGTTGGAGGTAAACCGTACGAGCAGTACTTC
TRBJ2-1	NA	TRBV7-2	NA	CASSSLSDNEQFF	TGTGCCAGCAGCTCCCTTAGCGACAATGAGCAGTTCTTC
TRBJ1-5	NA	TRBV4-2	NA	CASSQDGQGPSNQPQHF	TGTGCCAGCAGCCAAGATGGGCAGGGGCCTAGCAATCAGCCCCAGCATTTT
TRBJ2-1	TRBD2	TRBV4-3	NA	CASSQDFSGAGDEQFF	TGCGCCAGCAGCCAAGATTTTAGCGGGGCCGGGGATGAGCAGTTCTTC
TRBJ1-1	TRBD1	TRBV11-2	NA	CASSFLTGAPQGHTEAFF	TGTGCCAGCAGCTTTCTGACAGGGGCCCCACAAGGTCACACTGAAGCTTTCTTT
TRBJ2-5	NA	TRBV6-1	NA	CASREVGGMETQYF	TGTGCCAGCAGGGAGGTTGGGGGGATGGAGACCCAGTACTTC
TRBJ2-3	NA	TRBV5-1	few	CASSLRLPSISTDTQYF	TGCGCCAGCAGCTTGAGGCTACCCTCAATCAGCACAGATACGCAGTATTTT
TRBJ1-3	NA	TRBV29-1	many	CSARTAGNTIYF	TGCAGCGCCCGGACAGCTGGAAACACCATATATTTT